This T cell receptor (beta chain) originates from a study of blood T cell repertoires in COVID-19. Background on the study: From T cells, B-cell-depleted T cells, or PBMCs came the material, which was cDNA or gDNA.

The germline CDR1 and CDR2 sequences are SGHAT and FQNNGV. CDR3 length equals 17 residues. Trimming took off 5 bases at V and 3 bases at J, with 21 bases between the two ends. Assay: immunoSEQ multiplex PCR; the TCRdb copy retains only in-frame clones and omits some. Of some 120,000 clones listed, approximately 85% are singletons. This clonotype was obtained from a human donor in a cohort sampled during active COVID-19. What was sequenced was peripheral blood. J is TRBJ2-3 and V is TRBV11-2, with a weak D call TRBD2 (5 bases). The CDR3 nucleotides are TGTGCCAGCAGCCGAGATTACTACCGGGAAAGGACAGATACGCAGTATTTT. It specifies CASSRDYYRERTDTQYF. Together with reference TRBV11-2 and TRBJ2-3, the CDR3 gives the full variable domain: EAGVAQSPRYKIIEKRQSVAFWCNPISGHATLYWYQQILGQGPKLLIQFQNNGVVDDSQLPKDRFSAERLKGVDSTLKIQPAKLEDSAVYLCASSRDYYRERTDTQYFGPGTRLTVL.